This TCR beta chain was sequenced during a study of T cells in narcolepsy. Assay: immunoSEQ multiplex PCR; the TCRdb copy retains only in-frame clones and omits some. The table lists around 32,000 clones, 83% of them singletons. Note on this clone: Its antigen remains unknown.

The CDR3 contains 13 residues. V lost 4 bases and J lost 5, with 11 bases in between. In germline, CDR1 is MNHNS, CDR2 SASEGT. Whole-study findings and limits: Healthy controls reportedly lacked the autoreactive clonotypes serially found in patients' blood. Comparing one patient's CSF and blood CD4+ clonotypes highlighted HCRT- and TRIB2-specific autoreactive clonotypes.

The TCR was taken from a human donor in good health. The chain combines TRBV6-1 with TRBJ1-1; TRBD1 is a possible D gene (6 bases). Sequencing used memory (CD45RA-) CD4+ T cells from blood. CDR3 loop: CASSVGGRTEAFF. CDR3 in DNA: TGTGCCAGCAGTGTTGGGGGCAGGACTGAAGCTTTCTTT.